This TCR beta chain was profiled in a study of blood T cell repertoires in COVID-19. V shed 4 bases and J shed 0 bases, with 13 bases lying between them. The CDR3 extends over 15 amino acids. Germline CDR1 reads SQVTM; CDR2 reads ANQGSEA. Sequenced by immunoSEQ multiplex PCR; TCRdb stores in-frame clones only, minus some. This table holds 130,000 to 150,000 clones, roughly nine tenths found once. The specimen sequenced was peripheral blood. The gene calls are TRBV29-1 and TRBJ1-3; D is perhaps TRBD1 (5 bases). The receptor's source is a human donor in a cohort sampled during active COVID-19. CDR3 nucleotides: TGCAGCGTTGCTGCCGCGGGGGGCTCTGGAAACACCATATATTTT. Its protein is CSVAAAGGSGNTIYF.